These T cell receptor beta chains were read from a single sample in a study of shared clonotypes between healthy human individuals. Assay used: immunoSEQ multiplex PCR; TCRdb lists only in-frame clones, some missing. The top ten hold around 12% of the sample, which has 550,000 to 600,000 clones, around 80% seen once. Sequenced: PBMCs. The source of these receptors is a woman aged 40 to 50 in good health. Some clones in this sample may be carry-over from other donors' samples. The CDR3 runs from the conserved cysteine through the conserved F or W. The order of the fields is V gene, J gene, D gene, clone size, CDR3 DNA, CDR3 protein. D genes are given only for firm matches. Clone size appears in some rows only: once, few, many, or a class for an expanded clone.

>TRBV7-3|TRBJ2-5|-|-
TGTGCCAGCAGCGCAACTAGGGGGGAGACCCAGTACTTC
CASSATRGETQYF
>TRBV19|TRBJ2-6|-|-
TGTGCCAGTAGTTTCCCAGGCTCGGGGGCCAACGTCCTGACTTTC
CASSFPGSGANVLTF
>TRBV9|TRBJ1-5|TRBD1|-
TGTGCCAGCAGCGAGGGAGGGGGCGCGGGGCAGCCCCAGCATTTT
CASSEGGGAGQPQHF
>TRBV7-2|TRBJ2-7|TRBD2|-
TGTGCCAGCAGCTTAGCGGGCGGGAGGGCTACCTACGAGCAGTACTTC
CASSLAGGRATYEQYF
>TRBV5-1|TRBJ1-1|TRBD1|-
TGCGCCAGCTCATCCCCGCAGGGGGCGGGGAACACTGAAGCTTTCTTT
CASSSPQGAGNTEAFF
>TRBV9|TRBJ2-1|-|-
TGTGCCAGCAGCGTGGCTCAATCTCCGAGGAATGAGCAGTTCTTC
CASSVAQSPRNEQFF
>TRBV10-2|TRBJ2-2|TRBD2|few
TGCGCCAGCAGAAAGCGGGAGCACGCGGCCGGGGAGCTGTTTTTT
CASRKREHAAGELFF
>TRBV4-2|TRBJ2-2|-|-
TGTGCCAGCAGCCAAGATTGGCTTCTGATCACCGGGGAGCTGTTTTTT
CASSQDWLLITGELFF
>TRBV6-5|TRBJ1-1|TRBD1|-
TGTGCCAGCAGTTCTACGGGACAGAGGAACACTGAAGCTTTCTTT
CASSSTGQRNTEAFF
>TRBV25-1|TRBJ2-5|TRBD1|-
TGTGCCAGCAGTCTCGAGGGACAGGGGTCAGAGGCCCAGTACTTC
CASSLEGQGSEAQYF
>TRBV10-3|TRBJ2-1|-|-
TGTGCCATGGGCGGGGCGAGCTCCTACAATGAGCAGTTCTTC
CAMGGASSYNEQFF
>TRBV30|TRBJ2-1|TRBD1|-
TGTGCCGAGGGACGGGGACAGGGGGAGGTCAATGAGCAGTTCTTC
CAEGRGQGEVNEQFF
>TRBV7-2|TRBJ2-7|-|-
TGTGCCAGCAGCTTAGATCCAGGCCTGATAGGCTACGAGCAGTACTTC
CASSLDPGLIGYEQYF
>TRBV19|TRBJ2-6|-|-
TGTGCCAGTCATATGGGTGGGGGATCTGGGGCCAACGTCCTGACTTTC
CASHMGGGSGANVLTF
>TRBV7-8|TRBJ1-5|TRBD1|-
TGTGCCAGCAGCCCTGACAGGGGAAGGGTCGTAAGGAGCAATCAGCCCCAGCATTTT
CASSPDRGRVVRSNQPQHF
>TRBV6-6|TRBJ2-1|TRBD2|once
TGTGCCAGCAGCCCTGGGCTAGCGGAGTACAATGAGCAGTTCTTC
CASSPGLAEYNEQFF
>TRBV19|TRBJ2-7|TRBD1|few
TGTGCCAGTAGGGGACAGGCCTCCTACGAGCAGTACTTC
CASRGQASYEQYF
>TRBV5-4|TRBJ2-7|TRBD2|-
TGTGCCAGCAGCTTAGGGGGACTAGCGGGAGTAAACGAGCAGTACTTC
CASSLGGLAGVNEQYF
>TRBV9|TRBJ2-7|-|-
TGTGCCAGCAGCCCGACCCAAACAATTCCCTACGAGCAGTACTTC
CASSPTQTIPYEQYF
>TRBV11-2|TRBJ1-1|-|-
TGTGCCAGCAGCTTCGCAGGGCGCACTGAAGCTTTCTTT
CASSFAGRTEAFF
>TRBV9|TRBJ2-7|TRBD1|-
TGTGCCAGCAGCGCCGGGACAGGGGTCTACGAGCAGTACTTC
CASSAGTGVYEQYF
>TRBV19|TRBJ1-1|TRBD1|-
TGTGCCAGTAGGCAAACAGGGGACACTGAAGCTTTCTTT
CASRQTGDTEAFF